These 32 T cell receptor beta chains were sequenced from one sample in a study of control samples from healthy donors and cancer patients. Only in-frame clones appear in the TCRdb table, and some are missing; sequencing was by immunoSEQ multiplex PCR. The repertoire consists of roughly 84,000 clones, with around 89% occurring once and the leading ten covering 6.5% to 8.5%. The sequencing sample was made of blood. These receptors came from a man aged 45-65 years in good health.

V and J are TRBV19 and TRBJ1-5; 7 bases agree with TRBD1. CDR3 size: 15 residues. In germline, CDR1 is LNHDA, CDR2 SQIVND (reference sequence). Trimming at V came to 9 bases and at J to 6 bases, leaving 14 bases not matched to a gene. CDR3 amino acids: CASNGQAARVQPQHF. The DNA for the CDR3 is TGTGCCAGCAATGGACAGGCGGCGCGAGTTCAGCCCCAGCATTTT.

In its sample, this clone was seen once. The gene calls are TRBV7-9 and TRBJ2-1; TRBD1 or TRBD2 may be the D gene (5 bases each). The germline CDR1 and CDR2 sequences are SEHNR and FQNEAQ (reference sequence). Trimming took 5 bases from V and 5 from J, leaving 19 bases between them. The CDR3 has 16 amino acids. Here the CDR3 DNA reads TGTGCCAGCAGCCCCACTAGAGGGACGATACACAATGAGCAGTTCTTC. Its translation: CASSPTRGTIHNEQFF.

The genes are TRBV24-1 and TRBJ1-2, with 7 bases matching TRBD1. Germline V gene lookup returns CDR1 KGHDR and CDR2 SFDVKD. The CDR3 length is 13 residues. Trimming cost V 4 bases and J 8 bases; bases outside gene matches: 6. CDR3 in amino acids: CATSERAGGGYTF. The CDR3 DNA reads TGTGCCACCAGTGAGAGGGCAGGGGGAGGCTACACCTTC.

The chain carries TRBV19 and TRBJ2-2; 8 nucleotides match TRBD1. This CDR3 is built from 16 residues. The germline V gene encodes CDR1 LNHDA and CDR2 SQIVND (reference sequence). The junction had 8 bases not matched to a gene; V was cut back by 7 bases and J by 1 base. Here the CDR3 reads CASTDQGAGNTGELFF. Written as DNA, the CDR3 is TGTGCCAGTACCGATCAGGGGGCAGGGAACACCGGGGAGCTGTTTTTT.

This sequence joins TRBV15 and TRBJ1-5; no firm D call. V was pared by 0 bases and J by 0 bases, with 12 bases between. This CDR3 is built from 17 residues. Germline lookup yields CDR1 LNHNV and CDR2 YYDKDF (reference sequence). The CDR3 DNA reads TGTGCCACCAGCAGAGAAAGGGCAGACTATAGCAATCAGCCCCAGCATTTT. Protein: CATSRERADYSNQPQHF. The variable domain in full, with the rest retrieved from reference TRBV15 and TRBJ1-5, is DAMVIQNPRYQVTQFGKPVTLSCSQTLNHNVMYWYQQKSSQAPKLLFHYYDKDFNNEADTPDNFQSRRPNTSFCFLDIRSPGLGDTAMYLCATSRERADYSNQPQHFGDGTRLSIL.

V gene TRBV9 combines with J gene TRBJ2-6; the D is unclear. The CDR3 spans 18 residues. CDR1 and CDR2 (germline): SGDLS, YYNGEE. Trimming left V 4 bases short and J 0 bases short, with 17 bases between. CDR3 sequence (DNA): TGTGCCAGCAGCCCCCATAAGGGCGAATACTCTGGGGCCAACGTCCTGACTTTC. Its translation: CASSPHKGEYSGANVLTF.

CDR3 region: CASSLGGQASYNEQFF. The CDR3 nucleotides are TGTGCCAGCAGCTTGGGGGGACAGGCATCCTACAATGAGCAGTTCTTC. The chain has TRBV7-6 and TRBJ2-1; 8 nucleotides match TRBD1. Germline V gene lookup returns CDR1 SGHVS and CDR2 FNYEAQ. This CDR3 is 16 amino acids long. Unmatched junction bases numbered 5, after V lost 3 bases and J lost 1 base. The entire variable domain, with the rest obtained from reference TRBV7-6 and TRBJ2-1, is as follows: GAGVSQSPRYKVTKRGQDVALRCDPISGHVSLYWYRQALGQGPEFLTYFNYEAQQDKSGLPNDRFSAERPEGSISTLTIQRTEQRDSAMYRCASSLGGQASYNEQFFGPGTRLTVL.

This chain links TRBV19 with TRBJ1-5, with D maybe TRBD1 (5 bases). The CDR3 loop spans 15 amino acids. Trimming removed 2 bases from V and 4 bases from J, with 12 bases in between. CDR1 and CDR2 (germline): LNHDA, SQIVND (reference sequence). CDR3 protein: CASSISRDGNQPQHF. The CDR3 DNA follows: TGTGCCAGTAGTATATCCAGGGATGGAAATCAGCCCCAGCATTTT.

V is TRBV19 and J is TRBJ2-1; D not resolved. This CDR3 has 16 residues. Trimming shortened V by 1 base and J by 0 bases, and 10 bases separated the two germline ends. Germline CDR1 reads LNHDA; CDR2 reads SQIVND (reference sequence). CDR3 bases: TGTGCCAGTAGTATAGTAGGCAGCAGCTCCTACAATGAGCAGTTCTTC. Its translation is CASSIVGSSSYNEQFF.

J is TRBJ1-2 and V is TRBV10-3; no clear D. The V gene's germline CDR1 is ENHRY and CDR2 SYGVKD. The CDR3 contains 14 residues. V was cut by 0 bases and J by 6 bases, with 11 bases left in between. Here the CDR3 reads CAISESYLPNGYTF. The CDR3 DNA reads as TGTGCCATCAGTGAGTCGTACTTACCTAATGGCTACACCTTC.

The chain combines TRBV19 with TRBJ1-5; D not certain. Deletions cut 5 bases from V and 3 bases from J, with 17 bases between. CDR3 size: 16 residues. Per germline, CDR1 LNHDA and CDR2 SQIVND (reference sequence). CDR3 loop: CASSFSAGRHNQPQHF. The CDR3 nucleotides read TGTGCCAGTAGTTTCTCAGCGGGCAGGCACAATCAGCCCCAGCATTTT.

The V gene is TRBV14, the J gene TRBJ1-1, with TRBD1 as a possible D gene (6 bases). Germline V gene sequence: CDR1 SGHDN, CDR2 FVKESK. The CDR3 covers 15 residues. V shed 3 bases and J shed 6 bases, with 17 bases lying between them. As DNA, the CDR3 is TGTGCCAGCAGCCACCTACTCAGGGGCACCCCTGAAGCTTTCTTT. Its protein is CASSHLLRGTPEAFF.

This chain connects TRBV30 to TRBJ1-6; tentatively, D is TRBD1 (5 bases). V lost 3 bases to trimming and J lost 6 bases, with 9 bases between them. The CDR3 has 13 amino acids. CDR1 and CDR2 (germline): GTSNPN, SVGIG (reference sequence). This CDR3 is CAWRGLFNSPLHF. CDR3 nucleotides: TGTGCCTGGAGGGGACTGTTTAATTCACCCCTCCACTTT.

The V call is TRBV11-1, the J call TRBJ2-5; D is tentatively TRBD1 or TRBD2 (6 bases each). Germline V gives CDR1 SGHAT, CDR2 FQDESV (reference sequence). V was cut by 0 bases and J by 7 bases, with 9 bases left in between. CDR3 length: 13 residues. The CDR3 DNA reads as TGTGCCAGCAGCTTAGCGGGGGGCGCGACCCAGTACTTC. It yields the protein CASSLAGGATQYF. The whole variable domain, remainder taken from reference TRBV11-1 and TRBJ2-5, is EAEVAQSPRYKITEKSQAVAFWCDPISGHATLYWYRQILGQGPELLVQFQDESVVDDSQLPKDRFSAERLKGVDSTLKIQPAELGDSAMYLCASSLAGGATQYFGPGTRLLVL.

V usage is TRBV18 and J usage is TRBJ1-3, with a tentative D call TRBD1 (5 bases). CDR1 is KGHSH and CDR2 is LQKENI in the germline V gene. The CDR3 is made up of 16 amino acids. V lost 3 bases, J lost 0 bases, and 12 bases lay in between. As DNA, the CDR3 is TGTGCCAGCTCACCCCCGGAGACAGACTCTGGAAACACCATATATTTT. Protein sequence: CASSPPETDSGNTIYF.

The chain recombines TRBV5-4 with TRBJ2-1, with D possibly called TRBD1 or TRBD2 (5 bases each). Trimming stripped 1 base from V and 10 bases from J, with 18 bases between. The CDR3 contains 15 residues. From germline, CDR1 is SGHNT and CDR2 YYREEE (reference sequence). The CDR3 nucleotides read TGTGCCAGCAGCTTGATCGGCAGGGAGTTTAAAGAGCAGTTCTTC. Protein sequence: CASSLIGREFKEQFF. The variable domain in full, completed from reference TRBV5-4 and TRBJ2-1, reads ETGVTQSPTHLIKTRGQQVTLRCSSQSGHNTVSWYQQALGQGPQFIFQYYREEENGRGNFPPRFSGLQFPNYSSELNVNALELDDSALYLCASSLIGREFKEQFFGPGTRLTVL.

This chain joins TRBV3-1 (or the pseudogene TRBV3-2) and TRBJ2-5; D may be TRBD1 or TRBD2 (6 bases each). Germline CDR1 is LGHDT and CDR2 is YNNKEL (reference sequence). The CDR3 covers 13 residues. The germline V and J ends were trimmed by 8 bases and 2 bases, with 12 bases remaining between them. The CDR3 DNA sequence: TGTGCCAGCGTACAGGGAGGTCAAGAGACCCAGTACTTC. Its translation: CASVQGGQETQYF.

Remarks on this clone: An end of the junction differs from the germline gene, which may be a read error. This sequence joins TRBV5-1 and TRBJ2-5; D tentatively reads TRBD1 or TRBD2 (5 bases each). Per germline, CDR1 SGHRS and CDR2 YFSETQ. The length of the CDR3 is 13 residues. The CDR3 bases are TGCGCCAGCAGCTTTGTGGGGGATAGCCCACCCAACTTC. Residues: CASSFVGDSPPNF.

V usage is TRBV10-3 and J usage is TRBJ2-3; the D call may be TRBD1 or TRBD2 (6 bases each). V was shortened by 0 bases and J by 3 bases, with 16 bases between the two germline ends. The CDR3 totals 17 residues. Germline-derived CDR1 and CDR2 are ENHRY and SYGVKD. In DNA form, the CDR3 reads TGTGCCATCAGTGAGTCTGTGGAGGGGGGCGGTACAGATACGCAGTATTTT. Translated, it gives CAISESVEGGGTDTQYF.

The chain links TRBV6-5 to TRBJ1-6; D is uncertain. CDR1 and CDR2 from the germline V gene are MNHEY and SVGAGI. The CDR3 length is 13 residues. The V end lost 11 bases, the J end lost 5 bases, and 13 bases lay between the germline ends. The CDR3, as DNA: TGTGCCGCCGGCTGGGATAATAATTCACCCCTCCACTTT. Translation: CAAGWDNNSPLHF.

This chain connects TRBV3-1 (or the pseudogene TRBV3-2) to TRBJ2-2; a possible D gene is TRBD2 (6 bases). V lost 4 bases and J lost 8, with 14 bases in between. The germline V gene encodes CDR1 LGHDT and CDR2 YNNKEL (reference sequence). The CDR3 totals 14 residues. The CDR3 coding sequence is TGTGCCAGCAGCCCCCACTTGGGGGGAGGGGAGCTGTTTTTT. Residues: CASSPHLGGGELFF.

The V call is TRBV4-1, the J call TRBJ1-2, with D possibly being TRBD1 (6 bases). Per germline, CDR1 MGHRA and CDR2 YSYEKL. The CDR3 extends over 15 amino acids. V shed 5 bases and J shed 2 bases, with 15 bases lying between them. Here the CDR3 reads CASSARGGINYGYTF. The CDR3 coding sequence is TGCGCCAGCAGCGCCAGGGGAGGGATAAACTATGGCTACACCTTC.

This clone was recorded a few times. The chain combines TRBV18 with TRBJ1-1, with 8 bases identical to TRBD1. The germline CDR1 and CDR2 sequences are KGHSH and LQKENI. The CDR3 covers 14 residues. V trimming: 5 bases; J trimming: 4 bases; junction bases outside the gene matches: 6. Here the CDR3 DNA reads TGTGCCAGCTCATCGACAACAGGGGGCACTGAAGCTTTCTTT. Translating it yields CASSSTTGGTEAFF.

This clone was seen a few times. The chain is built from TRBV18 and TRBJ1-6; D is ambiguous. V lost 3 bases, J lost 10 bases, and 10 bases lay in between. This CDR3 spans 13 amino acids. Germline-derived CDR1 and CDR2 are KGHSH and LQKENI. CDR3: CASSPQDRSPLHF. CDR3 sequence (DNA): TGTGCCAGCTCACCCCAAGACCGGTCACCCCTCCACTTT.

J is TRBJ1-1 and V is TRBV7-9; TRBD1 agrees at 12 bases. Germline V gene lookup returns CDR1 SEHNR and CDR2 FQNEAQ (reference sequence). The CDR3 totals 18 residues. The V gene end was trimmed by 0 bases and the J gene end by 4 bases; junction bases not matched to a gene: 9. In nucleotides, the CDR3 is TGTGCCAGCAGCTTAGCGTGGAGGGACAGGGGGCAAGGCACTGAAGCTTTCTTT. Residues: CASSLAWRDRGQGTEAFF.

This sequence joins TRBV6-7 and TRBJ1-1; D is possibly TRBD1 (5 bases). TRBV6-7 has ORF status, its function being uncertain. CDR3 length: 13 residues. V was pared by 6 bases and J by 3 bases, with 11 bases between. CDR3 DNA: TGTGCCAGCAGAGGGGAGAAAGACACTGAAGCTTTCTTT. This gives the protein CASRGEKDTEAFF.

The chain uses TRBV27 and TRBJ1-6; D remains unclear. The CDR3 totals 16 residues. Germline assignment: CDR1 MNHEY and CDR2 SMNVEV (reference sequence). V lost 0 bases and J 0 bases, leaving 6 bases between the germline ends. This chain's CDR3 is CASSLSEGSYNSPLHF. CDR3 nucleotides: TGTGCCAGCAGTTTATCGGAGGGCTCCTATAATTCACCCCTCCACTTT.

The chain uses TRBV24-1 and TRBJ1-5; weak D call: TRBD1 (6 bases). Germline V gene lookup returns CDR1 KGHDR and CDR2 SFDVKD. The germline V and J ends were trimmed by 5 bases and 6 bases, with 16 bases remaining between them. The CDR3 spans 15 residues. The CDR3 reads CATSGTDLVGQPQHF. In nucleotides, the CDR3 is TGTGCCACCAGTGGGACAGATCTGGTGGGTCAGCCCCAGCATTTT.

The chain employs TRBV29-1 and TRBJ1-2, with a possible D match to TRBD1 (5 bases). The V end was cut by 6 bases, the J end by 8 bases, with 28 bases between. Germline CDR1 reads SQVTM; CDR2 reads ANQGSEA. The CDR3 length is 16 residues. The CDR3 here is CSVSKTGTEYGEGYTF. The CDR3 DNA follows: TGCAGCGTCTCTAAAACCGGGACTGAGTATGGTGAGGGCTACACCTTC. Full variable domain (missing parts from reference TRBV29-1 and TRBJ1-2): SAVISQKPSRDICQRGTSLTIQCQVDSQVTMMFWYRQQPGQSLTLIATANQGSEATYESGFVIDKFPISRPNLTFSTLTVSNMSPEDSSIYLCSVSKTGTEYGEGYTFGSGTRLTVV.

This clone is a singleton in its sample. This rearrangement joins TRBV5-8 to TRBJ1-4; tentatively, D is TRBD1 (5 bases). The CDR3 has 15 amino acids. The germline V gene encodes CDR1 SGHTS and CDR2 YDEGEE. V lost 0 bases to trimming and J lost 4 bases, with 10 bases between them. CDR3 DNA: TGTGCCAGCAGCTTGGGGGACCTTAGTAATGAAAAACTGTTTTTT. Amino acid sequence: CASSLGDLSNEKLFF.

The chain employs TRBV28 and TRBJ1-1, with 10 bases aligning to TRBD1. Germline V lookup: CDR1 MDHEN, CDR2 SYDVKM. There are 15 residues in the CDR3. V dropped 6 bases and J dropped 4; count of bases not matched to a gene: 8. CDR3 sequence reads: CASRRTGGQSTEAFF. The CDR3 coding sequence is TGTGCCAGCAGACGGACAGGGGGGCAGAGCACTGAAGCTTTCTTT.

The rearrangement joins TRBV12-3 or TRBV12-4 to TRBJ1-1, with D possibly matching TRBD1 (5 bases). The CDR3 is 13 residues long. With 3 bases removed from V and 10 bases from J, the gap between germline ends came to 15 bases. The CDR3 DNA reads as TGTGCCAGCAGTTTTTACAGGTCAAAGGGAGCTTTCTTT. As protein: CASSFYRSKGAFF.